This T cell receptor beta chain came from a study of Graves' ophthalmopathy and Graves' hyperthyroidism. Study-wide context: Upon initial diagnosis and before any treatment, peripheral blood was collected.

Investigators amplified TCR beta CDR3 regions from RNA transcripts. Amplification began with first-round RT-PCR using HTBI primers, then second-round multiplex PCR was performed. TCRdb passed the multiplex PCR reads through MiXCR, listing each CDR3 protein once. The profile shows a few hundred thousand distinct CDR3 sequences, roughly 15% of them singletons. Hyperthyroidism patients had new diagnoses, durations under 2 months, and ages of 18 to 65. Pregnant or lactating patients and those with other autoimmune diseases or uncontrolled infections were excluded. The sequence was obtained from a woman aged 18 to 35 with stable Graves' hyperthyroidism. What was sequenced was peripheral blood.

CDR3 sequence: CASSLLWVQETQYF. CDR3 bases: TGTGCCAGCAGTTTATTGTGGGTCCAAGAGACCCAGTACTTC. The V call is TRBV27, the J call TRBJ2-5; D gene unclear. The V end lost 1 base, the J end lost 1 base, and 7 bases lay between the germline ends. Germline loops: CDR1 MNHEY, CDR2 SMNVEV (reference sequence). The CDR3 has 14 residues.